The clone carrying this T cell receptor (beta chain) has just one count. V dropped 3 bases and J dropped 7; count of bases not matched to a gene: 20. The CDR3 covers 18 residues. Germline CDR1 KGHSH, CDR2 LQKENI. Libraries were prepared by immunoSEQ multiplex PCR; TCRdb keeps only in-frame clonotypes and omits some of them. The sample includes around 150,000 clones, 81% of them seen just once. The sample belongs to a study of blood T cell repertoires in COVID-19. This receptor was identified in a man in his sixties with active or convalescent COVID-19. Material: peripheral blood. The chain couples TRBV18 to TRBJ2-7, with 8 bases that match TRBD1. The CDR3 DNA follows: TGTGCCAGCTCACCCCCCGACAGGGGAGGACTTACTAATAGGGAGCAGTACTTC. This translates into CASSPPDRGGLTNREQYF.